This T cell receptor beta chain came from a study of T cells in Graves' hyperthyroidism and ophthalmopathy. RNA transcripts gave rise to amplified TCR beta CDR3 regions. First-round RT-PCR with HTBI primers amplified the TCR CDR3 region. Each CDR3 protein is one row after TCRdb ran MiXCR on the multiplex PCR reads. The profile shows 300,000 to 450,000 distinct CDR3 sequences, approximately 14% of them singletons. Pregnant or lactating patients were excluded, as were those with uncontrolled infection or other autoimmune disease. This clonotype came up many times. Sequencing was done on a sample of blood. The source of this sequence is a young woman with Graves' hyperthyroidism that later progressed to Graves' ophthalmopathy.

CDR3 bases: TGTGCCAGCAGTAGATCAGCCACCAGTGAGCAGTTCTTC. This gives the protein CASSRSATSEQFF. The rearrangement joins TRBV12-3 or TRBV12-4 to TRBJ2-1; D not certain. The CDR3 consists of 13 residues. V was clipped by 5 bases and J by 9 bases, with 14 bases between them.